Reported below is one T cell receptor beta chain. It is likely a read error: a sequence one base away is far more abundant. The data were produced by immunoSEQ multiplex PCR, yet TCRdb's version contains in-frame clones alone and is incomplete. The sample records a few hundred thousand clones, around 78% being singletons. The data belong to a study of shared clonotypes between healthy human individuals. The germline V gene has CDR1 SGHNT and CDR2 YENEEA. The CDR3 has 17 residues. This sequence originates from a middle-aged woman in good health. Some clones in this sample may be carry-over from other donors' samples. The rearrangement links TRBV11-3 to TRBJ2-2; 7 bases agree with TRBD2. Sequencing was carried out using PBMCs. The CDR3 coding sequence is TGTGCCAGCAGCTCCTCAGCGAGCGGGGAGAACACCGGGGAGCTGCTTTTT. This sequence encodes CASSSSASGENTGELLF.